This T cell receptor beta chain was identified in a study of siplizumab effects on memory and regulatory T cells (dated by TCRdb to about 2019). For context, the study as a whole: The study examined how the anti-CD2 antibody siplizumab affects alloreactive T-cell subsets in allogeneic mixed lymphocyte reactions built from human PBMCs.

Worth noting for this clone: What this receptor recognizes is not known. It has no much larger one-base neighbor in the sample; base qualities were not kept.

Library prep was done by the immunoSEQ multiplex PCR assay. Roughly 100,000 TCR templates per sample were assayed on the deep sequencing platform. Genomic DNA extracted from sorted T cells was the material used for TCRbeta CDR3 sequencing. The original methods were these. Clonal analysis of TCRbeta CDR3 data was done in the R programming language. Alloreactive CD4+ and CD8+ clones were identified by comparing unstimulated samples to CFSE-low samples taken after the reaction. Regulatory or non-regulatory origin was assigned to alloreactive CD4+ clones by matching of sequences to sorted unstimulated Treg and non-Treg repertoires. TCRdb carries this immuneACCESS record with in-frame sequences only. Its versions omit some clonotypes, under half of them owing to an unresolved V gene in the studies checked, with the rest unexplained. The V and J calls and the clone size are those of that table, but D and trimming were determined from the DNA. The sample contains about 69,000 clones, about 87% of them found a single time. The ten largest account for 1.5% to 2% of the sample.

Via the germline V gene, CDR1 is MDHEN and CDR2 SYDVKM. For this chain, trimming is 5 bases at the V end and 6 bases at the J end, and the number of junction bases without a gene match is 18. Spanning cysteine to phenylalanine, the CDR3 consists of 18 amino acids. The sequence is cut down to CDR3 DNA, 54 bases in frame from base 1. Here is what the overall study found, with its caveats: The cumulative frequency of alloreactive sequences traceable to unstimulated CD4+ memory T cells was significantly reduced by siplizumab. Roughly 80-97% of proliferating CD4+ or CD8+ clones could not be assigned a naive or memory phenotype. Among mappable alloreactive CD4+ clones, the Treg-derived fraction averaged approximately 66% with siplizumab versus about 27% in control reactions. The suppressive function of proliferating Tregs from siplizumab cultures was not functionally confirmed. Because sequences at frequencies below about 10^-5 were poorly captured, only a minor fraction of alloreactive clones could be mapped back to unstimulated subsets. Compared with memory T cells, unstimulated naive T cells appeared more diverse, and naive cells seemed to make a substantial contribution to the alloresponse.

TCRbeta CDR3 sequencing was performed on sorted unstimulated T cells and on proliferating T cells recovered from mixed lymphocyte reactions. Fresh whole blood from around 11 HLA-typed healthy donors was used to isolate PBMCs. To map where alloreactive clones came from, unstimulated CD4+ regulatory T cells were FACS-sorted. This TCR derives from a human donor in good health. The chain was built from TRBV28 and TRBJ2-7; 11 bases in the junction line up with TRBD2. The sequencing input was Tregs sorted from blood. This receptor carries the CDR3 CASSPRGGTSGGQGEQYF. The nucleotide sequence is TGTGCCAGCAGTCCGAGAGGCGGGACTAGCGGTGGTCAGGGCGAGCAGTACTTC.